This TCR beta chain was recovered during a study of cytomegalovirus exposure and HLA in healthy donors. On the study more broadly: It was reported in a later analysis that the same platform had been used for the roughly 130 validation repertoires as for the 550 to 700 first-cohort repertoires. Findings of the study overall: The investigators catalogued 164 TCR beta chains as cytomegalovirus-associated. Under in vitro conditions, a few CMV-associated chains were confirmed as specific for CMV antigens.

Sequencing used immunoSEQ multiplex PCR; TCRdb keeps in-frame clones, though not all of them. The sample consists of more than 120,000 clones, around 90% of them appearing once. Germline V CDR1 and CDR2: SGHVS, FNYEAQ. V gave up 4 bases and J gave up 5 bases, with 20 bases separating them. The length of the CDR3 is 16 residues. These donors were members of the approximately 110-subject validation cohort, a group separate from the roughly 670-subject first cohort. Concerning this clone: The antigen remains undetermined.

Material: PBMCs. The sequence was obtained from a man between 18 and 29 years old in good health and CMV-seropositive. V and J are TRBV7-6 and TRBJ2-5, with D maybe TRBD2 (6 bases). The DNA of the CDR3 is TGTGCCAGCAGCTCATCGACAGAGACTAGTTGGGAGACCCAGTACTTC. Translated: CASSSSTETSWETQYF.